The entry that follows covers one T cell receptor beta chain sequence. Clones were sequenced by immunoSEQ multiplex PCR, and TCRdb holds only the in-frame ones, with some missing. The sample records about 56,000 clones, just under 95% being singletons. The sample originates from a study of technical replicates of blood from several donors. J gave up 6 bases and V 5 bases, and 2 bases lay outside the gene matches. The CDR3 has 13 amino acids. Sequenced material: PBMCs. This TCR was recovered from a human donor in good health. Some clones in this sample may be carry-over from other donors' samples. The chain carries TRBV5-3 and TRBJ1-6; 7 positions agree with TRBD1. TRBV5-3 is recorded as an ORF, its role being uncertain. Here the CDR3 DNA reads TGTGCCAGAAGAGGGGACAGTAATTCACCCCTCCACTTT. Translation gives CARRGDSNSPLHF.